These T cell receptor beta chains were read from a single sample in a study of control samples from healthy donors and cancer patients. Clones were read by immunoSEQ multiplex PCR, and TCRdb kept only the in-frame ones, dropping some. This sample has about 120,000 clones; about 90% occur once, and the top ten carry roughly 2.1%. The sample was blood. The receptors stem from a woman aged 45-60 years in good health. Both conserved end residues are part of each CDR3. The D gene is left open where the match is weak. Size values are once, few and many counts, or a class for expanded clones, and some rows have none.

TRBV19	NA	TRBJ1-1	TRBD1	TGTGCCAGTAGTATAACAAGGGACAGGGGCCCGCCTTACGCTTTCTTT	CASSITRDRGPPYAFF
TRBV20-1	once	TRBJ2-1	TRBD1	TGCAGTGCAGACAGGGGGAATGAGCAGCTCTTC	CSADRGNEQLF
TRBV19	NA	TRBJ1-1	NA	TGTGCCAGTAGGCCTAACAGGGAATGGAACACTGAAGCTTTCTTT	CASRPNREWNTEAFF
TRBV5-4	NA	TRBJ1-1	TRBD1	TGTGCCAGCAGCCCTCCGGGACAGTCTAACACTGAAGCTTTCTTT	CASSPPGQSNTEAFF
TRBV5-4	once	TRBJ2-5	TRBD1	TGTGCCAGCAGCTTGGGACAGGGTCGGTTTGGGGAGACCCAGTACTTC	CASSLGQGRFGETQYF
TRBV5-1	NA	TRBJ1-5	NA	TGCGCCAGCAGCTTAGGGAGCAATCAGCCCCAGCATTTT	CASSLGSNQPQHF
TRBV19	NA	TRBJ2-5	NA	TGTGCCAGTAGTCAACTAGGACTTCACCAAGAGACCCAGTACTTC	CASSQLGLHQETQYF
TRBV7-8	NA	TRBJ2-3	NA	TGTGCCAGCAGATTTAGGACAGCGAGCACAGATACGCAGTATTTT	CASRFRTASTDTQYF
TRBV12-3/TRBV12-4	NA	TRBJ1-1	NA	TGTGCCAGCAGTTTGGGCGAGAACGCTGAAGCTTTCTTT	CASSLGENAEAFF
TRBV15	NA	TRBJ2-2	NA	TGTGCCACCAGCTTGGGGGGGGGCGCCAAGGGCGGGGAGCTGTTTTTT	CATSLGGGAKGGELFF
TRBV9	NA	TRBJ1-1	NA	TGTGCCAGCAGCGTAGGACAGGACCACACTGAAGCTTTCTTT	CASSVGQDHTEAFF
TRBV30	NA	TRBJ1-1	NA	TGTGCCTGGAGTCGGGGTGAAGCAGGGAACACTGAAGCTTTCTTT	CAWSRGEAGNTEAFF
TRBV7-6	NA	TRBJ2-1	NA	TGTGCCAGCAGCTTAGCGGGAAGCTCCTACAATGAGCAGTTCTTC	CASSLAGSSYNEQFF
TRBV2	NA	TRBJ1-5	NA	TGTGCCAGCACTGGCCTGGTATCGGGGACGAATCAGCCCCAGCATTTT	CASTGLVSGTNQPQHF
TRBV6-5	NA	TRBJ1-1	NA	TGTGCCAGCAGTAACAGGTACGGGACCACTTTCTTT	CASSNRYGTTFF
TRBV11-2	NA	TRBJ2-5	NA	TGTGCCAGCAGCTTAGCTCCGATGCAAGAGACCCAGTACTTC	CASSLAPMQETQYF
TRBV14	NA	TRBJ2-7	TRBD1	TGTGCCAGCAGCCAAACGACAGGGGTTCACTACGAGCAGTACTTC	CASSQTTGVHYEQYF
TRBV6-5	NA	TRBJ1-5	NA	TGTGCCAGCAGTTACTCGTCTGGCGGTTCTGGTCAGCCCCAGCATTTT	CASSYSSGGSGQPQHF
TRBV7-2	NA	TRBJ2-3	NA	TGTGCCAGCAGCTCAGGAGGCTCCTACACAGATACGCAGTATTTT	CASSSGGSYTDTQYF
TRBV29-1	NA	TRBJ1-5	NA	TGCAGCGTTGGGGTCAGCCTCAATCAGCCCCAGCATTTT	CSVGVSLNQPQHF
TRBV28	NA	TRBJ1-2	NA	TGTGCCAGCACCCAGGGAACACCTAACTATGGCTACACCTTC	CASTQGTPNYGYTF
TRBV10-3	NA	TRBJ2-2	TRBD2	TGTGCCATCAGTGAATCACGGCGACTAGCGGGAGTTGGAACCGGGGAGCTGTTTTTT	CAISESRRLAGVGTGELFF
TRBV6-6	NA	TRBJ2-1	NA	TGTGCCAGCACCGTAAGACACAGCTCCTACAATGAGCAGTTCTTC	CASTVRHSSYNEQFF
TRBV19	NA	TRBJ1-1	TRBD1	TGTGCCAGTCGGGACAGGGACACTGAAGCTTTCTTT	CASRDRDTEAFF
TRBV15	NA	TRBJ1-2	TRBD1	TGTGCCACCAGCGCCAGACAGGGGAGATATGGCTACACCTTC	CATSARQGRYGYTF
TRBV13	NA	TRBJ1-1	NA	TGTGCCAGCAGCTTAACACCCGGCACTGAAGCTTTCTTT	CASSLTPGTEAFF
TRBV24-1	NA	TRBJ2-2	NA	TGTGCCACCGCAGCCTGGGGGGGCAACACCGGGGAGCTGTTTTTT	CATAAWGGNTGELFF
TRBV27	NA	TRBJ2-2	NA	TGTGCCAGCAAAAAAAGCCAGACGGGTACCGGGGAGCTGTTTTTT	CASKKSQTGTGELFF
TRBV25-1	NA	TRBJ2-2	NA	TGTGCCAGCAGTGGTGACAGAACGAACACCGGGGAGCTGTTTTTT	CASSGDRTNTGELFF
TRBV13	NA	TRBJ1-1	TRBD1	TGTGCCAGCAGCGAAGGGACAGGGAACATGAACACTGAAGCTTTCTTT	CASSEGTGNMNTEAFF
TRBV19	few	TRBJ1-2	TRBD1	TGTGCCAGTAGTAAAGATGGACAGGGTGGTTATGGCTACACCTTC	CASSKDGQGGYGYTF
TRBV24-1	NA	TRBJ2-1	TRBD2	TGTGCCACCAGTGATTCGAGCGGGGGGGCTGTCTACAATGAGCAGTTCTTC	CATSDSSGGAVYNEQFF
TRBV9	NA	TRBJ1-1	NA	TGTGCCAGCAGCGTGGTCAGGGGCGGGGGCACTGAAGCTTTCTTT	CASSVVRGGGTEAFF
TRBV6-1	NA	TRBJ1-5	NA	TGTGCCAGCAGTGGTGGGGCTGGACCGGTCAATCAGCCCCAGCATTTT	CASSGGAGPVNQPQHF
TRBV19	NA	TRBJ1-2	NA	TGTGCCAGTAGTTCCCAGCTTATGGCCTATGGCTACACCTTC	CASSSQLMAYGYTF
TRBV2	NA	TRBJ2-1	TRBD2	TGTGCCAGCACCCCGACTAGCGGGAGCTATGGGAGCTCCTACAATGAGCAGTTCTTC	CASTPTSGSYGSSYNEQFF
TRBV18	NA	TRBJ1-2	NA	TGTGCCAGCTCACCGACACTGGTCAATAACTATGGCTACACCTTC	CASSPTLVNNYGYTF
TRBV7-8	NA	TRBJ1-2	NA	TGTGCCAGCAGCCCCCAGGTGATAAACTATGGCTACACCTTC	CASSPQVINYGYTF
TRBV20-1	NA	TRBJ2-3	TRBD1	TGCAGTGCTAGTCCCGACAGGGGAGCGCAGTATTTT	CSASPDRGAQYF
TRBV5-1	NA	TRBJ1-2	NA	TGCGCCAGCAGCTCAGAACAAGGGGGAGCTTATGGCTACACCTTC	CASSSEQGGAYGYTF